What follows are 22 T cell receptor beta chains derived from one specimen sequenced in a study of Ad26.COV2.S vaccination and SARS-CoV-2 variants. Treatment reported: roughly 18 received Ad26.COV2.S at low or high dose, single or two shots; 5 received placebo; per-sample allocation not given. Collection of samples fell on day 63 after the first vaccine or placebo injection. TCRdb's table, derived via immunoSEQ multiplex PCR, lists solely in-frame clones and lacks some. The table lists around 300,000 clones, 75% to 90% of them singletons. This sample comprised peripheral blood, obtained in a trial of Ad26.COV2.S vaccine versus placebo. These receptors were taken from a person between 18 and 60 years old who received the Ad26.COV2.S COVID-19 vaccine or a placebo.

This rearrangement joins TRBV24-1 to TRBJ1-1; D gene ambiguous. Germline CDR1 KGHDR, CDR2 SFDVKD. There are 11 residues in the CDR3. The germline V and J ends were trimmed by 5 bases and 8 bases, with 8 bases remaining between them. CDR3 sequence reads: CATSAGPEAFF. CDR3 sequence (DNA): TGTGCCACCAGTGCGGGCCCGGAAGCTTTCTTT.

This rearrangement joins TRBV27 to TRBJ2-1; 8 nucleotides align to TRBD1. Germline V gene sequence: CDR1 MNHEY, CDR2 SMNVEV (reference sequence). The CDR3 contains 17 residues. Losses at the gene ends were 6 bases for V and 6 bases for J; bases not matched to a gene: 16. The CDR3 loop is CASSLWGGQGVGNEQFF. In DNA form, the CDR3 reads TGTGCCAGCAGCCTATGGGGCGGACAGGGTGTAGGCAATGAGCAGTTCTTC.

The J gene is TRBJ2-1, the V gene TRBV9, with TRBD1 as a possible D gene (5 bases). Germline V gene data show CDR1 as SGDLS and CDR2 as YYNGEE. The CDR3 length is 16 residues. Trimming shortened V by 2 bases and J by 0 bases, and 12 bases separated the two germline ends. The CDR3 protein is CASSVRGDSSYNEQFF. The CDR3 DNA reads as TGTGCCAGCAGCGTGCGTGGCGACAGCTCCTACAATGAGCAGTTCTTC.

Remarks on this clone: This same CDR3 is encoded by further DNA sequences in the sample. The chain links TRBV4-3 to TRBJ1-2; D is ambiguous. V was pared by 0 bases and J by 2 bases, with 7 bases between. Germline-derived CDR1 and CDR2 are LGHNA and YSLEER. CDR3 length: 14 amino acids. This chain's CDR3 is CASSQESGNYGYTF. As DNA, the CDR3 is TGCGCCAGCAGCCAAGAATCGGGGAACTATGGCTACACCTTC.

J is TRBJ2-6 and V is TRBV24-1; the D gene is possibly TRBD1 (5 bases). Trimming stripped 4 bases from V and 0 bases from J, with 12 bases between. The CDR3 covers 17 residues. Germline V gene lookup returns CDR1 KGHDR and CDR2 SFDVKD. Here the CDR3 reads CATSEGTGSSGANVLTF. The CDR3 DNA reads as TGTGCCACCAGTGAGGGAACAGGTTCCTCTGGGGCCAACGTCCTGACTTTC.

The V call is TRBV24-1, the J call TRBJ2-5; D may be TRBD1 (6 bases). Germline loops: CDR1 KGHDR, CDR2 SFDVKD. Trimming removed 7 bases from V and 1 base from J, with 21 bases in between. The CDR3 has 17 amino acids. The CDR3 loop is CATSGGYRDAAQETQYF. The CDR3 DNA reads TGTGCCACCAGCGGTGGTTACAGGGATGCGGCCCAAGAGACCCAGTACTTC.

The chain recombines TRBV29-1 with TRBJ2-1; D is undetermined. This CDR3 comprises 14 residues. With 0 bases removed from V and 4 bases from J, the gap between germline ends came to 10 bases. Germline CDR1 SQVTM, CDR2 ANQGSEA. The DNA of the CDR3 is TGCAGCGTTGAAGACCTGATAACTTACAATGAGCAGTTCTTC. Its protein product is CSVEDLITYNEQFF.

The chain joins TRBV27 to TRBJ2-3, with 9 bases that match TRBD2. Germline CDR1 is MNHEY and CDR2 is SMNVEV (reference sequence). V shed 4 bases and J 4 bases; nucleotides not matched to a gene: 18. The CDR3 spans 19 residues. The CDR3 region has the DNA TGTGCCAGCAGTTATACCGCTAGCGGGGTGTCATATAAGGCAGATACGCAGTATTTT. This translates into CASSYTASGVSYKADTQYF.

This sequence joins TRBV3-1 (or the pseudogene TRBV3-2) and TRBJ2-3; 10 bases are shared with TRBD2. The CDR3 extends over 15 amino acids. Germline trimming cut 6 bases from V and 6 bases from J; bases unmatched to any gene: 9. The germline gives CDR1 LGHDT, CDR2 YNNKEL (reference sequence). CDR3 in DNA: TGTGCCAGCAGACTCTTAGCGGGGGGCTCGGATACGCAGTATTTT. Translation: CASRLLAGGSDTQYF.

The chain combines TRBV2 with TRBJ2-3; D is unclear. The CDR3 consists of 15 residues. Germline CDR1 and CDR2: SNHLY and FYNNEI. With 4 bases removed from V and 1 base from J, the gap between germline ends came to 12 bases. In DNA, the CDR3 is TGTGCCAGCAGTGGTTTAGGTATGGGCACAGATACGCAGTATTTT. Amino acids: CASSGLGMGTDTQYF.

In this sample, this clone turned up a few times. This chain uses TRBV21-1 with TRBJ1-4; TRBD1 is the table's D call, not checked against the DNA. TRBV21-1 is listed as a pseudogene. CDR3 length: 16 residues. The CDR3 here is CASSKDYTGYYEKLFF. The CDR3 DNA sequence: TGTGCCAGCAGCAAAGACTATACAGGCTACTATGAAAAACTGTTTTTT.

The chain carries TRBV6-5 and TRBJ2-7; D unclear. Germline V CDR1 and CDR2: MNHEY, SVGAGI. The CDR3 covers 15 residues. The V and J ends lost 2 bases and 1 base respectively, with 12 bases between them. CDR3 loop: CASSYQFVGSYEQYF. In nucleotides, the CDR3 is TGTGCCAGCAGTTACCAATTCGTCGGGTCCTACGAGCAGTACTTC.

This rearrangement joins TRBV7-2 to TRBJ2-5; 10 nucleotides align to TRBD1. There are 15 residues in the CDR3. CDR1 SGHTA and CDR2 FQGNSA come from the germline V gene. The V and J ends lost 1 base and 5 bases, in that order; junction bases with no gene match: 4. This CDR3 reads CASSLGGQGLETQYF. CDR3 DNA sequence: TGTGCCAGCAGCTTAGGGGGACAGGGGTTGGAGACCCAGTACTTC.

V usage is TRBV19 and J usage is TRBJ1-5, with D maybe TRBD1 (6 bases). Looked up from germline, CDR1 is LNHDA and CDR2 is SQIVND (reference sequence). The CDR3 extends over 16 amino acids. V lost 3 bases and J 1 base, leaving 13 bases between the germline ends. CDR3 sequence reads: CASSIGGQWSNQPQHF. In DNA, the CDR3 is TGTGCCAGTAGTATTGGGGGGCAGTGGAGCAATCAGCCCCAGCATTTT.

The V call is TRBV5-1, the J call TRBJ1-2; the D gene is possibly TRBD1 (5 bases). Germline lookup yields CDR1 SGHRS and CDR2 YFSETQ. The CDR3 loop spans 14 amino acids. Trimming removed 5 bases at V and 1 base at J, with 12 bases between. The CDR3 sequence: CASRGTGFNYGYTF. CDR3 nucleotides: TGCGCCAGCAGGGGGACGGGGTTTAACTATGGCTACACCTTC. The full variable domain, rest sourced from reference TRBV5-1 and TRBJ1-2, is KAGVTQTPRYLIKTRGQQVTLSCSPISGHRSVSWYQQTPGQGLQFLFEYFSETQRNKGNFPGRFSGRQFSNSRSEMNVSTLELGDSALYLCASRGTGFNYGYTFGSGTRLTVV.

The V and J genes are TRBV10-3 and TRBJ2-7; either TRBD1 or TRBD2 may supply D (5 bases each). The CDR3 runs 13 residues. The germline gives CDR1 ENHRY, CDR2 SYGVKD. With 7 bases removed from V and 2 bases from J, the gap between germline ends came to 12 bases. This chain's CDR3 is CAIKRDEAYEQYF. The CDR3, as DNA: TGTGCCATCAAACGGGACGAGGCCTACGAGCAGTACTTC.

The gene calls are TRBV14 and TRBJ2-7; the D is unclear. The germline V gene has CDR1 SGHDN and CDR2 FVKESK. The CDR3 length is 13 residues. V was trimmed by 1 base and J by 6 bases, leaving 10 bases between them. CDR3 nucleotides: TGTGCCAGCAGCCAAGTTCGGGTTACCGAGCAGTACTTC. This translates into CASSQVRVTEQYF.

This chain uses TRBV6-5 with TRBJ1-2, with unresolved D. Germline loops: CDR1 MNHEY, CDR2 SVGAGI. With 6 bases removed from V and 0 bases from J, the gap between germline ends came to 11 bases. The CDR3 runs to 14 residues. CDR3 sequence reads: CASSLIQSNYGYTF. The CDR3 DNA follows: TGTGCCAGCAGCCTCATACAGTCTAACTATGGCTACACCTTC.

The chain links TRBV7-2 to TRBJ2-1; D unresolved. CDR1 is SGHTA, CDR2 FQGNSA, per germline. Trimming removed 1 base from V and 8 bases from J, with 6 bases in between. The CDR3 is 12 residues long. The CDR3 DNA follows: TGTGCCAGCAGCTTAGTCCCGGATGAGCAGTTCTTC. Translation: CASSLVPDEQFF.

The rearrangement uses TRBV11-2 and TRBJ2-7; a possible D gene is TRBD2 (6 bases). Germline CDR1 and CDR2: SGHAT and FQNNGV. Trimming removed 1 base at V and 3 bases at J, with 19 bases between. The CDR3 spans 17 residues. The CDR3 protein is CASSLVGTLPLDYEQYF. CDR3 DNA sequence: TGTGCCAGCAGCTTAGTAGGGACTCTTCCCCTGGACTACGAGCAGTACTTC.

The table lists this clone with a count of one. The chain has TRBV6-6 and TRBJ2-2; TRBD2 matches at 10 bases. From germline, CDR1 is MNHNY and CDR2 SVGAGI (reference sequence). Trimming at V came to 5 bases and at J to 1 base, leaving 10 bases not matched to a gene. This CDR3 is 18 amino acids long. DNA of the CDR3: TGTGCCAGCAGTCCTACCTGGACTAGCGGAGAGAACACCGGGGAGCTGTTTTTT. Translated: CASSPTWTSGENTGELFF.

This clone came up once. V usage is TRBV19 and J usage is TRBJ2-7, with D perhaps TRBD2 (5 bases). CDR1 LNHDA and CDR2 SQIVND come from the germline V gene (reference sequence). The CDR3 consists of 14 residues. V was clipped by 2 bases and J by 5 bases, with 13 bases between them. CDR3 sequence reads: CASSITGYGDEQYF. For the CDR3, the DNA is TGTGCCAGTAGTATAACGGGTTACGGGGACGAGCAGTACTTC.